This TCR beta chain emerged from a study of sequential checkpoint blockade in melanoma. Study in general: Patients were randomized 1:1 to nivolumab-then-ipilimumab or ipilimumab-then-nivolumab first-line. After both sequences, patients received maintenance nivolumab.

Treatment noted: randomized to nivolumab then ipilimumab (arm A) or the reverse (arm B). Libraries were prepared by immunoSEQ multiplex PCR; TCRdb keeps only in-frame clonotypes and omits some of them. The table has some 31,000 clones, approximately 86% seen once; the top ten hold roughly 23%. V gave up 4 bases and J gave up 5 bases; unmatched junction bases: 8. This CDR3 has 15 amino acids. Sequenced here: CD8+ T cells sorted from blood (inferred from file names), sampled from a patient given nivolumab and ipilimumab in sequence. The rearrangement uses TRBV5-3 and TRBJ1-5; 8 bases map to TRBD1. TRBV5-3 is an ORF; its function is uncertain. The sequence came from a human donor with melanoma. The CDR3 DNA follows: TGTGCCAGAAGCCAGGCTGCAGGGGGCCATCAGCCCCAGCATTTT. Its protein is CARSQAAGGHQPQHF.